This T cell receptor (beta chain) was retrieved from a study of blood T cells in healthy people across ages (dated by TCRdb to between 2014 and 2017). In terms of the full investigation: In model experiments, template switching captured roughly one uniquely barcoded TCR beta cDNA molecule for every two T cells. The study measured age-related changes in TCR beta repertoire diversity using deep sequencing normalized with unique cDNA molecular identifiers. The study analyzed two additional independent replicas of 1 million unique cDNA reads from the same blood draw for two donors, one aged 18 to 30 and one aged 80 or older. To avoid experimental bias, donors of different ages were randomly spread across the sequencing lanes. The donors were split into four age groups: young (average 16 years), middle-aged (around 40), aged (about 56) and long-lived (approximately 89).

Libraries came from 5' RACE. The instrument given in TCRdb is Illumina HiSeq 2500. A second PCR of roughly 6 to 12 cycles was performed with a sample-barcoded 5' primer and a J-beta primer mix. A unique molecular identifier was introduced onto each TCR beta cDNA molecule by a template-switch 5' adaptor carrying 12 random nucleotides. Each sample yielded at least 2.5 million CDR3-containing paired-end reads. The Mint cDNA synthesis kit, primed by a TRBC-specific oligonucleotide, was used to synthesize first-strand cDNA from all RNA. Following uracil-DNA glycosylase treatment, all cDNA underwent a first 18-cycle PCR with the universal primers M1SS and BC2_uni_R. The authors' pipeline ran thus. For normalization, 1 million high-quality reads were randomly selected from each sample, with every read carrying a distinct molecular identifier. Instead of being binned into consensus sequences, reads that shared molecular identifiers were thrown out. MiTCR, set to a Q25 quality threshold and the strictest error-elimination algorithm, was used for CDR3 identification, clonotype clustering and error correction. A nonparametric unseen species model with Euler transformation was used to estimate lower-bound total TCR beta diversity. TCRdb passed the public sequencing reads through fastp at Q25 and MiXCR, retaining productive beta sequences. Duplicate CDR3 protein sequences are folded into a single record with the most common DNA and genes. What appears here as the V and J calls and clone size reflects TCRdb's work, not the paper's. This sample holds almost 800,000 distinct CDR3 sequences; 58% were observed only once. The ten largest account for approximately 20% of the sample.

For CDR1 and CDR2, the germline V gene (reference sequence) lists SEHNR and FQNEAQ. The CDR3 spans 14 residues, from the cysteine through the phenylalanine. Just CDR3 DNA is preserved here, 42 bases in frame from base 1. V is cut by 3 bases and J by 1 base, and the space between the germline ends is 7 bases. Study-wide conclusions, independent of this receptor: Since profiling was done on bulk unsorted PBMCs, naive and antigen-experienced compartments could not be conclusively compared. The long-lived group showed more naive CD4+ T cells, fewer expanded clones and increased TCR diversity than the aged group, suggesting age selection. Estimates of total diversity based on one million sequenced T cells were considered lower bounds and underestimates. Donor CMV infection status was unknown, potentially confounding age-related changes in expanded clonotypes. Observed TCR beta diversity per million T cells fell roughly linearly with age, and a significant reduction was already apparent by age roughly 40. Observed TCR beta diversity correlated strongly with the percentage of naive T cells measured by flow cytometry.

This clonotype was counted between two and nine times. What this receptor recognizes is not known. No per-base quality is available; no much larger clone lies one base away. Donors were roughly 40 systemically healthy Caucasian individuals from Russia aged about 6 to 100 years. Approximately 11 milliliters of peripheral blood were drawn from each donor into EDTA-treated Vacutainer tubes. Ficoll-Paque density-gradient centrifugation was used to isolate PBMCs, with at least 7 million per sample. Total RNA was extracted from PBMCs with Trizol reagent, with at least 5 micrograms obtained per sample. For every donor, flow cytometry on a PBMC aliquot measured the percentage of naive CD45RAhigh/CD27high T cells.

The TCR was taken from a young man in good health. The rearranged segments are TRBV7-9 and TRBJ2-1; the D gene remains uncertain. What was sequenced was blood. The nucleotides are TGTGCCAGCAGCTTCGGTAAATCCTACAATGAGCAGTTCTTC. Its coded protein is CASSFGKSYNEQFF.